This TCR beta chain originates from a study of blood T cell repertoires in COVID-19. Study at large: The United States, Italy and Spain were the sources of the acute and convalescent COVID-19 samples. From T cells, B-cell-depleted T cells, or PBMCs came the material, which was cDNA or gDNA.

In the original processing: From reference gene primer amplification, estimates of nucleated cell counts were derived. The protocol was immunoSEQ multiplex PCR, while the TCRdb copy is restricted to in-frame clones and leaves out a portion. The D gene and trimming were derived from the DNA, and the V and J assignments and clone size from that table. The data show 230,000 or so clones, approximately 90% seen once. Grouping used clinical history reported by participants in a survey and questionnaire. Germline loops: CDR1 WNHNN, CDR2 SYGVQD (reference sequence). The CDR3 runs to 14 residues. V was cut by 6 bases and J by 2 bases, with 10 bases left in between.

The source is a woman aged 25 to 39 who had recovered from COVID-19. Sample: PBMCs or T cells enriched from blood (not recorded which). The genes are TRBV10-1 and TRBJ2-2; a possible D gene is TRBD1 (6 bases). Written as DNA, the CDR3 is TGCGCCAGCAGCAAGGACAGAAACACCGGGGAGCTGTTTTTT. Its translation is CASSKDRNTGELFF.